The 6 T cell receptor beta chains listed next were all sequenced from one sample in a study of OX40 agonist ivuxolimab in advanced cancers. Assay used: immunoSEQ multiplex PCR; TCRdb lists only in-frame clones, some missing. This sample has roughly 20,000 clones; approximately 84% occur once, and the top ten carry about 4.1%. Sequencing was performed on CD4+ or CD8+ T cells sorted from blood, taken in a trial of the OX40 agonist ivuxolimab. The receptors stem from an adult with an advanced solid tumor such as melanoma, head and neck, liver or kidney cancer.

This clone was recorded once. V is TRBV11-2 and J is TRBJ1-1; 8 bases line up with TRBD1. V trimming: 5 bases; J trimming: 5 bases; junction bases outside the gene matches: 16. The germline gives CDR1 SGHAT, CDR2 FQNNGV. The CDR3 sequence is 17 residues long. The CDR3 region is CASSLVPGGAPGTEAFF. For the CDR3, the DNA is TGTGCCAGCAGCCTAGTCCCAGGGGGCGCCCCTGGAACTGAAGCTTTCTTT. The entire variable domain, with the rest obtained from reference TRBV11-2 and TRBJ1-1, is as follows: EAGVAQSPRYKIIEKRQSVAFWCNPISGHATLYWYQQILGQGPKLLIQFQNNGVVDDSQLPKDRFSAERLKGVDSTLKIQPAKLEDSAVYLCASSLVPGGAPGTEAFFGQGTRLTVV.

The CDR3 region is CASSSGQNRQPQHF. In DNA, the CDR3 is TGTGCCAGCAGTTCGGGACAAAATAGACAGCCCCAGCATTTT. The chain joins TRBV28 to TRBJ1-5, with D perhaps matching TRBD1 (6 bases). This CDR3 spans 14 amino acids. Trimming removed 4 bases at V and 7 bases at J, with 14 bases between. Germline V gene lookup returns CDR1 MDHEN and CDR2 SYDVKM.

The chain has TRBV5-8 and TRBJ1-4; D is possibly TRBD1 (6 bases). Trimming took off 4 bases at V and 8 bases at J, with 18 bases between the two ends. The CDR3 consists of 15 residues. The germline CDR1 and CDR2 sequences are SGHTS and YDEGEE. The CDR3 reads CASSQDDRFREKLFF. CDR3 nucleotides: TGTGCCAGCAGCCAAGACGACAGGTTTAGAGAAAAACTGTTTTTT.

The chain combines TRBV2 with TRBJ1-3; the D is unclear. The V and J ends lost 3 bases and 0 bases respectively, with 15 bases between them. Germline CDR1 reads SNHLY; CDR2 reads FYNNEI. The CDR3 length is 17 residues. This chain's CDR3 is CASSDGRTRSSGNTIYF. DNA for the CDR3: TGTGCCAGCAGTGACGGACGCACTCGAAGCTCTGGAAACACCATATATTTT.

The table lists this clone with a count of one. This chain joins TRBV5-1 and TRBJ2-3; 9 bases agree with TRBD2. Trimming cost V 1 base and J 0 bases; bases outside gene matches: 0. The CDR3 has 15 amino acids. From germline, CDR1 is SGHRS and CDR2 YFSETQ. CDR3 amino acids: CASSLSGRSTDTQYF. CDR3 coding DNA: TGCGCCAGCAGCTTGAGCGGGAGGAGCACAGATACGCAGTATTTT.

This sequence joins TRBV6-6 and TRBJ2-1; 7 bases are a match to TRBD1. In germline, CDR1 is MNHNY, CDR2 SVGAGI (reference sequence). Trimming removed 3 bases from V and 0 bases from J; junction bases left unmatched: 5. The CDR3 consists of 16 residues. The DNA for the CDR3 is TGTGCCAGCAGTTATTCGACAGGGAGCTCCTACAATGAGCAGTTCTTC. Translation gives CASSYSTGSSYNEQFF.